This TCR beta chain was sequenced for a study of T-cell reconstitution after alpha-beta-depleted transplantation in children. Unique molecular identifiers were incorporated during preparation of the TCRbeta library. TCRdb redid the calling of the PCR reads with MiXCR, one entry per CDR3 protein. Of about 980,000 distinct CDR3 sequences listed, roughly 31% are singletons. The germline V and J ends were trimmed by 0 bases and 8 bases, with 15 bases remaining between them. Germline CDR1 SGHDT, CDR2 YYEEEE. The CDR3 is made up of 15 amino acids. The chain is built from TRBV5-6 and TRBJ2-1; D is unclear. This TCR was sampled from a boy less than two years old who had a stem cell transplant for SCID, so the T cells may come from the graft donor. The material sequenced was PBMCs, mostly from graft donor cells, taken 360 days after TCRalphabeta/CD19-depleted stem cell transplant. The CDR3 is CASSLEDWGDDEQFF. CDR3 coding DNA: TGTGCCAGCAGCTTGGAAGATTGGGGTGATGATGAGCAGTTCTTC.